These 2 T cell receptor beta chains originate from one sample sequenced in a study of blood T cell repertoires in COVID-19. TCRdb's table, derived via immunoSEQ multiplex PCR, lists solely in-frame clones and lacks some. In the table there are 100,000 or so clones, about three quarters of which are singletons. Sequenced: peripheral blood. These receptors were obtained from a woman aged 65 to 85 with acute or convalescent COVID-19.

The chain couples TRBV28 to TRBJ1-2; D gene ambiguous. CDR1 is MDHEN and CDR2 is SYDVKM in the germline V gene. The ends were cut back, 3 bases at V and 5 bases at J, with 10 bases in the middle. This CDR3 comprises 13 residues. The CDR3 DNA reads TGTGCCAGCAGTTTCGGGAAATCTTATGGCTACACCTTC. Residues: CASSFGKSYGYTF.

The CDR3 spells CASSYSTGYNSPLHF. The CDR3 nucleotides read TGTGCCAGCAGTTACTCGACAGGTTATAATTCACCCCTCCACTTT. J is TRBJ1-6 and V is TRBV6-5; maybe TRBD1 (6 bases). Trimming left V 0 bases short and J 4 bases short, with 7 bases between. From germline, CDR1 is MNHEY and CDR2 SVGAGI. CDR3 length: 15 amino acids.